This is a list of T cell receptor beta chains from one sample in a study of cytomegalovirus exposure and HLA in healthy donors. Profiling relied on immunoSEQ multiplex PCR, and the TCRdb table lists in-frame clones only, not all of them. The listing records 100,000 to 150,000 clones. Sequencing was carried out using PBMCs. The receptor source for this set is a man aged 18-30 years in good health and CMV-seronegative. CDR3s include the opening cysteine and the closing phenylalanine or tryptophan. The D gene is left open where the match is weak.

cdr3_aa cdr3_nt cdr3_length d_call j_call v_call
CASSLEVRSDYWEQETQYF TGTGCCAGCAGCTTGGAGGTGAGGTCGGACTACTGGGAACAAGAGACCCAGTACTTC 19 - TRBJ2-5 TRBV5-5
CASSPRGDTQYF TGTGCCAGCAGCCCTCGAGGAGATACGCAGTATTTT 12 - TRBJ2-3 TRBV5-4
CASSLEGRREWAYEQYF TGCGCCAGCAGCTTGGAAGGCCGGCGGGAGTGGGCCTACGAGCAGTACTTC 17 TRBD2 TRBJ2-7 TRBV5-1
CASSLLGTGGAIGTEAFF TGCGCCAGCAGCTTGCTCGGTACAGGGGGCGCAATTGGCACTGAAGCTTTCTTT 18 TRBD1 TRBJ1-1 TRBV5-1
CASSFPKGQGAVRLEQFF TGTGCCAGCAGCTTCCCGAAGGGACAGGGGGCGGTGCGTCTTGAGCAGTTCTTC 18 TRBD1 TRBJ2-1 TRBV7-9
CATSLRLASSYEQYF TGTGCCACCAGCTTGCGACTAGCGAGCTCCTACGAGCAGTACTTC 15 TRBD2 TRBJ2-7 TRBV15
CASSIDSGQGNTEAFF TGTGCCAGTAGTATAGATTCTGGACAGGGGAACACTGAAGCTTTCTTT 16 TRBD1 TRBJ1-1 TRBV19
CASSNRDSADTQYF TGTGCCAGCAGCAACCGGGACTCCGCAGATACGCAGTATTTT 14 - TRBJ2-3 TRBV9
CSGHRGGQETQYF TGCAGCGGACACAGGGGGGGACAAGAGACCCAGTACTTC 13 - TRBJ2-5 TRBV29-1
CAWRGDRIKSSYEQYF TGTGCCTGGAGAGGAGACCGAATTAAAAGCTCCTACGAGCAGTACTTC 16 - TRBJ2-7 TRBV30
CATSQSTSWGNEQFF TGTGCCACCAGCCAAAGTACTAGTTGGGGAAATGAGCAGTTCTTC 15 - TRBJ2-1 TRBV15
CAWSVTELNQPQHF TGTGCCTGGAGTGTTACGGAGTTAAATCAGCCCCAGCATTTT 14 - TRBJ1-5 TRBV30
CASSFDGRGSYGYTF TGTGCCAGCAGCTTCGACGGACGGGGAAGCTATGGCTACACCTTC 15 - TRBJ1-2 TRBV7-2
CALFQGDAGYTF TGTGCCCTTTTCCAGGGGGATGCTGGCTACACCTTC 12 TRBD1 TRBJ1-2 TRBV19
CASSPSPHTTEAFF TGTGCCAGTAGTCCCAGTCCCCACACCACTGAAGCTTTCTTT 14 - TRBJ1-1 TRBV19
CASSVYRVSFKEQYF TGTGCCAGCAGTGTATACCGGGTCAGCTTTAAGGAGCAGTACTTC 15 - TRBJ2-5 TRBV6-5
CASITRQVSPLHF TGTGCCAGCATAACTAGACAGGTCTCACCCCTCCACTTT 13 - TRBJ1-6 TRBV2
CASSASTSGGSDTQYF TGCGCCAGCAGCGCCTCGACTAGCGGGGGCTCAGATACGCAGTATTTT 16 TRBD2 TRBJ2-3 TRBV5-1
CASSVYTSGSSYNEQFF TGTGCCAGCAGCGTATATACTAGCGGGAGCTCCTACAATGAGCAGTTCTTC 17 TRBD2 TRBJ2-1 TRBV9
CASSLPRGYEQYF TGTGCCAGCAGTTTACCTCGCGGGTACGAGCAGTACTTC 13 - TRBJ2-7 TRBV28
CASSLTPQGISNQPQHF TGTGCCAGCAGCCTCACCCCACAGGGGATTAGCAATCAGCCCCAGCATTTT 17 TRBD1 TRBJ1-5 TRBV9
CASRLERGASGTQYF TGTGCCTCACGGTTGGAGCGGGGGGCCTCAGGTACGCAGTATTTT 15 TRBD2 TRBJ2-3 TRBV6-5
CASSLQGGPGANVLTF TGTGCCAGCAGCTTACAGGGTGGACCTGGGGCCAACGTCCTGACTTTC 16 - TRBJ2-6 TRBV7-2
CASSLDRVYEKLFF TGTGCCAGCAGCTTAGACAGGGTATACGAAAAACTGTTTTTT 14 - TRBJ1-4 TRBV7-6
CASSGSGGWETQYF TGTGCCAGCAGCGGGTCTGGGGGGTGGGAGACCCAGTACTTC 14 - TRBJ2-5 TRBV5-6
CATENRGEDEKLFF TGTGCCACCGAAAATCGGGGGGAAGATGAAAAACTGTTTTTT 14 - TRBJ1-4 TRBV28
CASSQVPSDTQYF TGCGCCAGCAGCCAAGTTCCATCAGATACGCAGTATTTT 13 - TRBJ2-3 TRBV4-1
CAVHSGATDTQYF TGTGCCGTCCATAGCGGGGCAACAGATACGCAGTATTTT 13 TRBD2 TRBJ2-3 TRBV10-3
CASSSRAGYEQYF TGTGCCAGCAGCTCCCGCGCGGGGTACGAGCAGTACTTC 13 - TRBJ2-7 TRBV7-2
CASSLGQSNQPQHF TGCGCCAGCAGCTTGGGACAGAGCAATCAGCCCCAGCATTTT 14 - TRBJ1-5 TRBV5-1
CASSSQGVESYEQYF TGTGCCAGCAGCTCGCAGGGTGTGGAATCCTACGAGCAGTACTTC 15 - TRBJ2-7 TRBV5-6
CASSEMGAAYEQYF TGTGCCAGCAGTGAAATGGGCGCCGCCTACGAGCAGTACTTC 14 - TRBJ2-7 TRBV6-1
CASRGAFGRDTEAFF TGTGCCAGCAGGGGGGCGTTTGGACGGGACACTGAAGCTTTCTTT 15 - TRBJ1-1 TRBV5-4
CASSLETGGTEAFF TGTGCCAGCTCACTAGAGACAGGAGGCACTGAAGCTTTCTTT 14 - TRBJ1-1 TRBV18
CASSFGLNRGNTEAFF TGTGCCAGCAGCTTCGGACTTAATCGGGGGAACACTGAAGCTTTCTTT 16 - TRBJ1-1 TRBV7-9
CAWSVSAGSYNSPLHF TGTGCCTGGAGTGTTAGCGCGGGGAGTTATAATTCACCCCTCCACTTT 16 - TRBJ1-6 TRBV30
CASSPAGVPDNEQFF TGTGCCAGCAGTCCAGCGGGAGTCCCCGACAATGAGCAGTTCTTC 15 TRBD2 TRBJ2-1 TRBV28
CASSLTSGTNTDTQYF TGTGCCAGCAGCTTAACTAGCGGGACTAACACAGATACGCAGTATTTT 16 TRBD2 TRBJ2-3 TRBV7-3
CASTAGGASYEQYF TGCGCCAGCACCGCGGGGGGGGCATCGTACGAGCAGTACTTC 14 TRBD2 TRBJ2-7 TRBV5-1
CASSLASGTHNEQFF TGTGCCAGCAGCTTGGCTAGCGGGACCCACAATGAGCAGTTCTTC 15 TRBD2 TRBJ2-1 TRBV7-2
CAISEGQGENNEQFF TGTGCCATCAGTGAGGGACAGGGGGAGAACAATGAGCAGTTCTTC 15 TRBD1 TRBJ2-1 TRBV10-3
CASSYGTASQPQHF TGTGCCAGCTCGTACGGCACAGCATCTCAGCCCCAGCATTTT 14 - TRBJ1-5 TRBV6-1
CASSLGHDSSYNSPLHF TGCGCCAGCAGCTTGGGGCATGACAGCTCCTATAATTCACCCCTCCACTTT 17 - TRBJ1-6 TRBV5-1
CAYSGGVSTEAFF TGTGCCTATTCGGGGGGGGTGAGCACTGAAGCTTTCTTT 13 - TRBJ1-1 TRBV30
CASSAGGYAEDEQYF TGTGCCAGCAGCGCGGGAGGCTACGCAGAGGACGAGCAGTACTTC 15 TRBD2 TRBJ2-7 TRBV9
CASGPRSYEQYF TGTGCCAGCGGGCCCAGATCCTACGAGCAGTACTTC 12 - TRBJ2-7 TRBV6-1
CASSSIGGGDTEAFF TGTGCCAGCAGCTCAATCGGCGGGGGGGACACTGAAGCTTTCTTT 15 - TRBJ1-1 TRBV11-1
CASTRIVGTGEGSRYF TGTGCCAGCACCCGAATAGTGGGGACAGGTGAAGGAAGCAGGTACTTC 16 TRBD1 TRBJ2-4 TRBV2
CASINSGGAAFF TGTGCCAGCATTAACTCAGGGGGCGCGGCTTTCTTT 12 TRBD1 TRBJ1-1 TRBV28
CASSPLTGENSPLHF TGTGCCAGCTCACCGTTGACAGGGGAAAATTCACCCCTCCACTTT 15 TRBD1 TRBJ1-6 TRBV18
CAWSGGQGAYGYTF TGTGCCTGGAGTGGAGGACAGGGGGCGTATGGCTACACCTTC 14 TRBD1 TRBJ1-2 TRBV30
CASSLAGTLQGETQYF TGCGCCAGCAGCTTGGCCGGGACACTCCAAGGGGAGACCCAGTACTTC 16 - TRBJ2-5 TRBV5-1
CAWSVQQMEPQHF TGTGCCTGGAGTGTACAGCAAATGGAGCCCCAGCATTTT 13 - TRBJ1-5 TRBV30